Below are 4 T cell receptor beta chains sequenced from a single sample in a study of cytomegalovirus exposure and HLA in healthy donors. The table came from immunoSEQ multiplex PCR; TCRdb's copy has only in-frame clones and leaves some out. Of some 140,000 clones in the sample, approximately 80% were seen once. The specimen sequenced was PBMCs. The receptors were sampled from a man in his thirties or forties in good health and CMV-seropositive.

V and J are TRBV9 and TRBJ1-3; 8 nucleotides agree with TRBD1. The CDR3 runs to 18 residues. V shed 0 bases, J shed 0 bases, and the junction held 8 bases outside the gene matches. CDR1 and CDR2 from the germline V gene are SGDLS and YYNGEE. The CDR3 bases are TGTGCCAGCAGCGTAGCCAAGGGACAGGTCAGCTCTGGAAACACCATATATTTT. Translated, it gives CASSVAKGQVSSGNTIYF.

This clone was seen a handful of times. The V call is TRBV7-3, the J call TRBJ2-7; TRBD2 is a possible D gene (6 bases). The CDR3 length is 13 residues. The V and J ends lost 5 bases and 7 bases respectively, with 15 bases between them. Germline-derived CDR1 and CDR2 are SGHTA and FQGTGA. The DNA for the CDR3 is TGTGCCAGCAGCCCCCGTGGAGGGTGGGAGCAGTACTTC. As protein: CASSPRGGWEQYF.

V usage is TRBV11-1 and J usage is TRBJ1-6, with a tentative D call TRBD1 (5 bases). Per germline, CDR1 SGHAT and CDR2 FQDESV (reference sequence). The CDR3 is 16 residues long. Trimming cost V 5 bases and J 6 bases, with 17 bases left between them. The CDR3, as DNA: TGTGCCAGCAGCACCCCCGGGACTAGGGGTAATTCACCCCTCCACTTT. It yields the protein CASSTPGTRGNSPLHF.

The chain recombines TRBV6-1 with TRBJ2-2, with 7 bases aligning to TRBD1. Germline V gives CDR1 MNHNS, CDR2 SASEGT. V shed 10 bases, J shed 0 bases, and the junction held 5 bases outside the gene matches. This CDR3 region has 14 residues. The CDR3 bases are TGTGCCATAAACAGGGGAGCGAACACCGGGGAGCTGTTTTTT. This codes for CAINRGANTGELFF.